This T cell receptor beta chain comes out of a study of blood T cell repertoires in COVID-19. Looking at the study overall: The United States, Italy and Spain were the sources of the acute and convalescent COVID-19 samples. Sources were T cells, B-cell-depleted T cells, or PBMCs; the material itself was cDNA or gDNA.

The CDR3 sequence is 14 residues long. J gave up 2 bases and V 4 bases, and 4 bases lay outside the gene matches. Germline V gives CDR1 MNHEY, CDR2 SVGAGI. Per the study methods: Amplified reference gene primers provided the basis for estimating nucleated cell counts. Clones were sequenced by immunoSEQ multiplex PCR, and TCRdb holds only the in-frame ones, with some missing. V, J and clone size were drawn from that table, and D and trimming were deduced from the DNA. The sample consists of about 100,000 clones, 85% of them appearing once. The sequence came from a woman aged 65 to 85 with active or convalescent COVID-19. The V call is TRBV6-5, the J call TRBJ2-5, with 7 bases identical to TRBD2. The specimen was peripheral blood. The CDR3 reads CASSWRGSQETQYF. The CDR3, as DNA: TGTGCCAGCAGTTGGCGGGGGTCACAAGAGACCCAGTACTTC.